This TCR beta chain was captured in a study of blood T cell repertoires in COVID-19. Across the whole study: T cells, B-cell-depleted T cells, or PBMCs supplied cDNA or gDNA.

Authors' analysis steps: By means of reference gene primer amplification, nucleated cell counts were estimated. Some clones are missing from TCRdb's copy, which holds only in-frame ones; the method was immunoSEQ multiplex PCR. V and J calls and clone size follow that table, whereas D and trimming were derived from the DNA. Of around 100,000 clones listed, 85% to 95% are singletons. This TCR derives from a man aged 45-65 years with active COVID-19. The specimen was peripheral blood.

CDR3: CASSVGTGLGEQYF. The CDR3 DNA reads as TGTGCCAGCAGCGTGGGGACAGGTCTTGGGGAGCAGTACTTC. This sequence joins TRBV11-2 and TRBJ2-7; 8 bases align to TRBD1. The V gene end was trimmed by 5 bases and the J gene end by 7 bases; junction bases not matched to a gene: 10. There are 14 residues in the CDR3. From germline, CDR1 is SGHAT and CDR2 FQNNGV.